The 27 T cell receptor beta chains presented below share a single source sample, sequenced in a study of blood T cell repertoires in COVID-19. The table came from immunoSEQ multiplex PCR; TCRdb's copy has only in-frame clones and leaves some out. The sample records around 230,000 clones, roughly 80% being singletons. Sequencing was carried out using peripheral blood. The receptor set was obtained from a woman in her thirties or forties with active or convalescent COVID-19.

V gene TRBV10-3 combines with J gene TRBJ1-3; D ambiguous. Trimming stripped 2 bases from V and 4 bases from J, with 6 bases between. In germline, CDR1 is ENHRY, CDR2 SYGVKD. The CDR3 contains 13 residues. The chain's CDR3 is CAISEGQGNTIYF. DNA of the CDR3: TGTGCCATCAGTGAGGGGCAAGGAAACACCATATATTTT.

This sequence joins TRBV11-2 and TRBJ2-3, with 7 bases that match TRBD2. Per the germline V gene, CDR1 is SGHAT and CDR2 is FQNNGV. The CDR3 is made up of 15 amino acids. The V gene end was trimmed by 0 bases and the J gene end by 5 bases; junction bases not matched to a gene: 5. The CDR3 sequence is CASSLEGGPLDTQYF. The CDR3 DNA is TGTGCCAGCAGCTTAGAGGGAGGGCCCTTAGATACGCAGTATTTT.

V is TRBV9 and J is TRBJ1-3; TRBD1 aligns across 8 bases. V lost 0 bases to trimming and J lost 6 bases; unmatched junction nucleotides: 2. The germline V gene encodes CDR1 SGDLS and CDR2 YYNGEE. The CDR3 has 14 residues. The CDR3 DNA reads as TGTGCCAGCAGCGTAGACAGGGGGGAAAACACCATATATTTT. Translation gives CASSVDRGENTIYF.

This clone was seen only a few times. The rearrangement links TRBV5-1 to TRBJ1-6, with a possible D match to TRBD1 (6 bases). The length of the CDR3 is 13 residues. Germline CDR1 SGHRS, CDR2 YFSETQ. The germline V and J ends were trimmed by 5 bases and 5 bases, with 8 bases remaining between them. The CDR3 spells CASRRQDNSPLHF. The CDR3 DNA is TGCGCCAGCAGGAGACAGGATAATTCACCCCTCCACTTT. The full variable domain, rest sourced from reference TRBV5-1 and TRBJ1-6, is KAGVTQTPRYLIKTRGQQVTLSCSPISGHRSVSWYQQTPGQGLQFLFEYFSETQRNKGNFPGRFSGRQFSNSRSEMNVSTLELGDSALYLCASRRQDNSPLHFGNGTRLTVT.

The V call is TRBV6-5, the J call TRBJ2-3; D unclear. Trimming removed 7 bases from V and 0 bases from J, with 8 bases in between. CDR1 and CDR2 (germline): MNHEY, SVGAGI. This CDR3 contains 13 residues. CDR3 sequence (DNA): TGTGCCAGCAACCCTACTAGCACAGATACGCAGTATTTT. Protein: CASNPTSTDTQYF.

The J gene is TRBJ2-1, the V gene TRBV29-1; TRBD2 might be the D (7 bases). The CDR3 extends over 13 amino acids. Germline CDR1 reads SQVTM; CDR2 reads ANQGSEA. Trimming pared 8 bases from V and 0 bases from J, leaving 11 bases between. The CDR3 loop is CSRGGSSYNEQFF. The CDR3 nucleotides read TGCAGCAGGGGGGGGAGCTCCTACAATGAGCAGTTCTTC.

The genes are TRBV30 and TRBJ2-1; D gene ambiguous. Germline V gives CDR1 GTSNPN, CDR2 SVGIG (reference sequence). The CDR3 totals 13 residues. Trimming took off 4 bases at V and 5 bases at J, with 12 bases between the two ends. CDR3 protein: CAWTRTRNNEQFF. Here the CDR3 DNA reads TGTGCCTGGACCCGCACGCGAAACAATGAGCAGTTCTTC.

This sequence joins TRBV5-1 and TRBJ2-5; possibly TRBD1 for D (6 bases). Germline V gives CDR1 SGHRS, CDR2 YFSETQ. This CDR3 has 15 amino acids. V shed 4 bases and J shed 5 bases, with 18 bases lying between them. The CDR3 loop is CASSGYGQSSETQYF. The CDR3 DNA follows: TGCGCCAGCAGCGGGTACGGACAGTCCTCCGAGACCCAGTACTTC.

This chain joins TRBV24-1 and TRBJ2-2; no firm D call. The CDR3 runs 11 residues. V lost 11 bases to trimming and J lost 7 bases, with 10 bases between them. The germline V gene encodes CDR1 KGHDR and CDR2 SFDVKD. CDR3 nucleotide sequence: TGTGCCATCGGAGCTTACGGGGAGCTGTTTTTT. Translation gives CAIGAYGELFF.

The chain carries TRBV7-9 and TRBJ2-7; D perhaps matches TRBD2 (6 bases). Between the trimmed V and J ends, which lost 7 bases and 5 bases, there was a span of 12 bases. This CDR3 region has 12 residues. The germline V gene has CDR1 SEHNR and CDR2 FQNEAQ (reference sequence). DNA for the CDR3: TGTGCCAGCACCCACCGGGGGAACGAGCAGTACTTC. Translating gives CASTHRGNEQYF.

The chain links TRBV6-5 to TRBJ1-6, with D perhaps TRBD1 (6 bases). The CDR3 totals 12 residues. Per germline, CDR1 MNHEY and CDR2 SVGAGI. Trimming pared 7 bases from V and 10 bases from J, leaving 11 bases between. For the CDR3, the DNA is TGTGCCAGCAAGTGGGGGCGATCACCCCTCCACTTT. Amino acids: CASKWGRSPLHF.

This chain connects TRBV10-3 to TRBJ2-1, with 10 bases aligning to TRBD2. Germline V CDR1 and CDR2: ENHRY, SYGVKD. This CDR3 is built from 16 residues. V was clipped by 0 bases and J by 9 bases; unmatched bases: 8. The CDR3 coding sequence is TGTGCCATCAGTGAGTCAGGGCTAGCGGGAGTGGGTGAGCAGTTCTTC. Translated, it gives CAISESGLAGVGEQFF.

The chain combines TRBV19 with TRBJ1-2; 7 bases map to TRBD1. The CDR3 contains 15 residues. Per germline, CDR1 LNHDA and CDR2 SQIVND (reference sequence). After removal of 7 bases from V and 2 bases from J, the junction contained 10 bases not matched to a gene. CDR3: CASKGTGAQNYGYTF. CDR3 in DNA: TGTGCCAGTAAGGGAACAGGGGCCCAAAACTATGGCTACACCTTC.

The V gene is TRBV24-1, the J gene TRBJ1-4; no definite D call. This CDR3 is 14 amino acids long. The V end was cut by 6 bases, the J end by 6 bases, with 13 bases between. Germline V gene data show CDR1 as KGHDR and CDR2 as SFDVKD. The DNA of the CDR3 is TGTGCCACCAGTACATCCGGGGATGATGAAAAACTGTTTTTT. Translation gives CATSTSGDDEKLFF.

This chain joins TRBV30 and TRBJ1-1, with D maybe TRBD1 (5 bases). Germline V CDR1 and CDR2: GTSNPN, SVGIG (reference sequence). The V end was cut by 0 bases, the J end by 1 base, with 18 bases between. The CDR3 has 17 residues. The CDR3 nucleotides are TGTGCCTGGAGTGTGGGGATCCTGGGCAGGGCGAACACTGAAGCTTTCTTT. Its translation is CAWSVGILGRANTEAFF.

In this sample, this clone turned up once. The genes are TRBV20-1 and TRBJ2-5; 8 bases are shared with TRBD1. The germline CDR1 and CDR2 sequences are DFQATT and SNEGSKA (reference sequence). V gave up 3 bases and J gave up 5 bases; unmatched junction bases: 8. This CDR3 comprises 14 residues. In nucleotides, the CDR3 is TGCAGTGCTAGTTTGGACAGGGAATTTGAGACCCAGTACTTC. Protein: CSASLDREFETQYF.

Details on this clone: In the same sample, other DNA sequences code for this CDR3. The chain uses TRBV5-1 and TRBJ2-2, with D perhaps TRBD2 (5 bases). From germline, CDR1 is SGHRS and CDR2 YFSETQ. Trimming cost V 4 bases and J 1 base, with 5 bases left between them. The CDR3 covers 13 residues. Written as DNA, the CDR3 is TGCGCCAGCAGCCGGGGGAACACCGGGGAGCTGTTTTTT. Protein product: CASSRGNTGELFF.

This chain links TRBV9 with TRBJ1-4; D not certain. Trimming removed 4 bases from V and 3 bases from J, with 16 bases in between. This CDR3 has 16 amino acids. Germline V gene lookup returns CDR1 SGDLS and CDR2 YYNGEE. The CDR3 region is CASSPALNRANEKLFF. The CDR3 nucleotides are TGTGCCAGCAGCCCCGCTCTTAATCGGGCTAATGAAAAACTGTTTTTT. The whole variable domain, remainder taken from reference TRBV9 and TRBJ1-4, is DSGVTQTPKHLITATGQRVTLRCSPRSGDLSVYWYQQSLDQGLQFLIQYYNGEERAKGNILERFSAQQFPDLHSELNLSSLELGDSALYFCASSPALNRANEKLFFGSGTQLSVL.

This clone showed up just once. The rearrangement uses TRBV7-3 and TRBJ1-1; D might be TRBD1 (6 bases). This CDR3 spans 15 amino acids. The V gene's germline CDR1 is SGHTA and CDR2 FQGTGA. The V and J ends lost 5 bases and 2 bases respectively, with 15 bases between them. This CDR3 is CASSRWGGPNTEAFF. CDR3 nucleotides: TGTGCCAGCAGCCGCTGGGGGGGGCCAAACACTGAAGCTTTCTTT.

CDR3 sequence: CASSLNPGTKNIQYF. As DNA, the CDR3 is TGTGCCAGCAGCTTAAATCCCGGGACCAAAAACATTCAGTACTTC. V and J are TRBV7-3 and TRBJ2-4; TRBD2 is a possible D gene (5 bases). Germline assignment: CDR1 SGHTA and CDR2 FQGTGA. The CDR3 runs 15 residues. Trimming stripped 1 base from V and 2 bases from J, with 9 bases between. Together with reference TRBV7-3 and TRBJ2-4, the CDR3 gives the full variable domain: GAGVSQTPSNKVTEKGKYVELRCDPISGHTALYWYRQSLGQGPEFLIYFQGTGAADDSGLPNDRFFAVRPEGSVSTLKIQRTERGDSAVYLCASSLNPGTKNIQYFGAGTRLSVL.

The chain combines TRBV27 with TRBJ2-3; 8 bases agree with TRBD1. Unmatched junction bases numbered 7, after V lost 10 bases and J lost 4 bases. Germline lookup yields CDR1 MNHEY and CDR2 SMNVEV (reference sequence). This CDR3 has 13 residues. The CDR3 here is CATRTGWADTQYF. Written as DNA, the CDR3 is TGTGCCACACGGACAGGGTGGGCAGATACGCAGTATTTT.

This rearrangement joins TRBV6-2 or TRBV6-3 to TRBJ2-7; 10 bases are shared with TRBD1. This CDR3 contains 16 residues. J gave up 4 bases and V 5 bases, and 11 bases lay outside the gene matches. CDR1 and CDR2 (germline): MNHEY, SVGEGT. CDR3 region: CASSSPGQGRVYEQYF. The CDR3 DNA is TGTGCCAGCAGTAGCCCGGGACAGGGGAGGGTTTACGAGCAGTACTTC.

Only a few counts were recorded for this clone. V is TRBV5-6 and J is TRBJ2-3, with D uncertain. V was clipped by 0 bases and J by 6 bases, with 14 bases between them. CDR1 and CDR2 from the germline V gene are SGHDT and YYEEEE. The CDR3 spans 15 residues. The CDR3: CASSLGGWARDTQYF. Written as DNA, the CDR3 is TGTGCCAGCAGCTTGGGTGGTTGGGCTCGGGATACGCAGTATTTT.

The CDR3 nucleotides read TGCGCCAGCAGGACTAGCGGGACCTACGAGCAGTACTTC. Translation gives CASRTSGTYEQYF. The chain is built from TRBV5-1 and TRBJ2-7; 11 nucleotides agree with TRBD2. V shed 5 bases and J 2 bases; nucleotides not matched to a gene: 0. Germline values: CDR1 SGHRS, CDR2 YFSETQ. The CDR3 has 13 residues.

V is TRBV7-3 and J is TRBJ2-7; TRBD1 matches 9 bases. Germline V gene data show CDR1 as SGHTA and CDR2 as FQGTGA. The ends lost 2 bases at V and 5 bases at J; junction bases unmatched: 4. The length of the CDR3 is 14 residues. The chain's CDR3 is CASSLGTGFNEQYF. In DNA, the CDR3 is TGTGCCAGCAGCTTAGGGACAGGGTTCAACGAGCAGTACTTC.

This clone appeared a single time. V is TRBV29-1 and J is TRBJ2-5; 7 bases map to TRBD2. The germline gives CDR1 SQVTM, CDR2 ANQGSEA. The CDR3 spans 15 residues. Trimming took 8 bases from V and 1 from J; bases not matched to a gene: 13. CDR3 loop: CSFRIEGGPQETQYF. The CDR3 bases are TGCAGCTTCCGTATTGAGGGAGGGCCCCAAGAGACCCAGTACTTC. The full variable domain, its missing parts supplied by reference TRBV29-1 and TRBJ2-5, is SAVISQKPSRDICQRGTSLTIQCQVDSQVTMMFWYRQQPGQSLTLIATANQGSEATYESGFVIDKFPISRPNLTFSTLTVSNMSPEDSSIYLCSFRIEGGPQETQYFGPGTRLLVL.

This chain links TRBV5-1 with TRBJ2-7; unclear D gene. The CDR3 covers 14 residues. V shed 0 bases and J shed 0 bases, with 7 bases lying between them. Looked up from germline, CDR1 is SGHRS and CDR2 is YFSETQ. CDR3 sequence (DNA): TGCGCCAGCAGCTTGGGTTTCAGCTCCTACGAGCAGTACTTC. It encodes CASSLGFSSYEQYF.